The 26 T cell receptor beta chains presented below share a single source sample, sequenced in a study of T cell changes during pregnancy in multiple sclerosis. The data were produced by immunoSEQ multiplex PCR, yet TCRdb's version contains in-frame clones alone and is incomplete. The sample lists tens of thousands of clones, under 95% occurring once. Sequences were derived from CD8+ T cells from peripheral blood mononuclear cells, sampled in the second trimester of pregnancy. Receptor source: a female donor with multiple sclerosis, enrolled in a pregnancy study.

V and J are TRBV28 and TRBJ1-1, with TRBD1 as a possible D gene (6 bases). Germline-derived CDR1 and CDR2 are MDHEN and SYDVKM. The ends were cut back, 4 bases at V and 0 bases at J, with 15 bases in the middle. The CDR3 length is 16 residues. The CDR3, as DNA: TGTGCCAGCAGTTCCACGCAGGGGTTTGTGAACACTGAAGCTTTCTTT. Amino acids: CASSSTQGFVNTEAFF.

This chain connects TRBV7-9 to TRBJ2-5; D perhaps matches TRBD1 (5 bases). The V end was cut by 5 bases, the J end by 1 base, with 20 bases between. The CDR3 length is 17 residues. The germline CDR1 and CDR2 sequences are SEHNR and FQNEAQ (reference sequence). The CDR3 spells CASSPGMEQASQETQYF. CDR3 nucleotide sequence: TGTGCCAGCAGCCCAGGGATGGAACAGGCTAGCCAAGAGACCCAGTACTTC.

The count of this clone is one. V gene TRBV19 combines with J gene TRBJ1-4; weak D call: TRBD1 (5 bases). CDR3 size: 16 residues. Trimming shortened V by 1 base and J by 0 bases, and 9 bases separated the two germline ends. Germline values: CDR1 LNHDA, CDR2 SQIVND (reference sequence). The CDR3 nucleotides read TGTGCCAGTAGTATAGGGACACAGCCAACTAATGAAAAACTGTTTTTT. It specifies CASSIGTQPTNEKLFF.

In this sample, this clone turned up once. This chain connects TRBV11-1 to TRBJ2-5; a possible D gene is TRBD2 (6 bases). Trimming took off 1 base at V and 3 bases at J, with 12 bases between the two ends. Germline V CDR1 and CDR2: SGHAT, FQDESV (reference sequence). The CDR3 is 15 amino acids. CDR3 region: CASSLGRRAKETQYF. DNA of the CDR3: TGTGCCAGCAGCTTAGGTAGGAGGGCCAAAGAGACCCAGTACTTC.

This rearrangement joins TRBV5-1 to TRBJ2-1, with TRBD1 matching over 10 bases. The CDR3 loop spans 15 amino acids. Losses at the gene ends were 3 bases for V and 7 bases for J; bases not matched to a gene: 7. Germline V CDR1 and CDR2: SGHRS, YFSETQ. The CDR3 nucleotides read TGCGCCAGCAGCTCATTCGGGACAGGGGTAAATGAGCAGTTCTTC. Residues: CASSSFGTGVNEQFF.

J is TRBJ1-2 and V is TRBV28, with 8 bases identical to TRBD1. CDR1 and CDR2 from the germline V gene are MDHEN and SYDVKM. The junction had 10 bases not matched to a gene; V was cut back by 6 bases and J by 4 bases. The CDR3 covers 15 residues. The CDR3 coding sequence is TGTGCCAGCAGGGTCGGACAGGGACTACTCTATGGCTACACCTTC. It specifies CASRVGQGLLYGYTF.

CDR3 in DNA: TGCGCCAGCAGCTTGGCCGGCAGGCTAGCGGTTACGCAGTATTTT. Amino acids: CASSLAGRLAVTQYF. The chain is built from TRBV5-1 and TRBJ2-3; 7 nucleotides agree with TRBD2. Germline V lookup: CDR1 SGHRS, CDR2 YFSETQ. The ends lost 0 bases at V and 8 bases at J; junction bases unmatched: 9. The CDR3 contains 15 residues.

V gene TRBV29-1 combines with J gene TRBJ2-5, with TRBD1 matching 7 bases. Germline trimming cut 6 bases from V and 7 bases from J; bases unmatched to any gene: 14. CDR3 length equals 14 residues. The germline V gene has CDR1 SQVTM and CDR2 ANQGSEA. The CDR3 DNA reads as TGCAGCGTAGTAACAGGGGAAGGGCCAGGGACCCAGTACTTC. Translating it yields CSVVTGEGPGTQYF.

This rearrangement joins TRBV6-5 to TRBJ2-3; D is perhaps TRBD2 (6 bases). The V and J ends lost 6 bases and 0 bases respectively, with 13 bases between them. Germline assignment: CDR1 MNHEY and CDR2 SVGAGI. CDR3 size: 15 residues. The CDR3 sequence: CASSLTSHSTDTQYF. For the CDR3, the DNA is TGTGCCAGCAGCCTAACTAGCCATAGCACAGATACGCAGTATTTT.

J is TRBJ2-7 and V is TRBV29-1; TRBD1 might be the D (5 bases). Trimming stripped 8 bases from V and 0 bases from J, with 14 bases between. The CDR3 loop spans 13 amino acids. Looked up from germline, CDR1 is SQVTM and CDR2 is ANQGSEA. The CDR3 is CSSVDRISYEQYF. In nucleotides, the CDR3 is TGCAGCTCTGTTGACAGAATCTCCTACGAGCAGTACTTC.

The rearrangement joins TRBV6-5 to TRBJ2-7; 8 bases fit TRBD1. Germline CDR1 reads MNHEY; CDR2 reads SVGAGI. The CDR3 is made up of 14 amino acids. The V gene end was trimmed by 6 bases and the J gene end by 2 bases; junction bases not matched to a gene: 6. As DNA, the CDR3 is TGTGCCAGCAGACTCACGACAGGGGCCTACGAGCAGTACTTC. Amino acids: CASRLTTGAYEQYF.

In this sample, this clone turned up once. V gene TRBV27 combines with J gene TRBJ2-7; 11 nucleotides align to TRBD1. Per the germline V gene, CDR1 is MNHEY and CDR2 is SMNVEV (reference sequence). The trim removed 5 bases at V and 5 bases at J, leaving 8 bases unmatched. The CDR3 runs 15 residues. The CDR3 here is CASSPRTGGADEQYF. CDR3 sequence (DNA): TGTGCCAGCAGTCCTAGGACAGGGGGCGCGGACGAGCAGTACTTC.

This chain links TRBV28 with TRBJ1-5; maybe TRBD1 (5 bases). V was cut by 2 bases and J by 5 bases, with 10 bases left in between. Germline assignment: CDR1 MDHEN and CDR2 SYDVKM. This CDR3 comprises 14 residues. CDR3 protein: CASSLIGADQPQHF. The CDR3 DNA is TGTGCCAGCAGTTTAATAGGGGCCGATCAGCCCCAGCATTTT.

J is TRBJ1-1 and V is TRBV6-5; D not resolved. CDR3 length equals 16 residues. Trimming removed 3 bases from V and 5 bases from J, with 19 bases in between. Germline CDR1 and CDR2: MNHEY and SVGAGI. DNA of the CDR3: TGTGCCAGCAGTTATTCCACCCTCCTCGGGGAGACTGAAGCTTTCTTT. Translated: CASSYSTLLGETEAFF.

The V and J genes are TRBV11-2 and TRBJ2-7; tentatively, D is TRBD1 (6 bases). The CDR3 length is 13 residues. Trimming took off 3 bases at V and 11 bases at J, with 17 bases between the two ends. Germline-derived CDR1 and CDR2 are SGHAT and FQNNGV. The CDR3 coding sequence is TGTGCCAGCAGCTTTGGGCAGGGGTTGGGGGAGTACTTC. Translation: CASSFGQGLGEYF.

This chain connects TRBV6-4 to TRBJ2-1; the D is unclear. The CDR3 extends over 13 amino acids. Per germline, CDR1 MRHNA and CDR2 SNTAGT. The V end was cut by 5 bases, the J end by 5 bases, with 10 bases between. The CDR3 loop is CASSPGSNNEQFF. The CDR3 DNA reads TGTGCCAGCAGTCCCGGGTCTAACAATGAGCAGTTCTTC.

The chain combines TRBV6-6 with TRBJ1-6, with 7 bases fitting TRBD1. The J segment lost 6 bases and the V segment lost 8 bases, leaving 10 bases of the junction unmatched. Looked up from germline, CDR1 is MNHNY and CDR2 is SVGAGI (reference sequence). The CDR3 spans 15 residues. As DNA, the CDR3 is TGTGCCAGCCTAAGGACAGGACGGGGTAATTCACCCCTCCACTTT. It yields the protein CASLRTGRGNSPLHF.

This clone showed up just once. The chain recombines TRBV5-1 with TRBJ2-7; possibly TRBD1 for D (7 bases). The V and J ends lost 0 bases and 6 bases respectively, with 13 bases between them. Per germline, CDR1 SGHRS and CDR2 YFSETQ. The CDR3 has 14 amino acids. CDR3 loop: CASSLGQGLVEQYF. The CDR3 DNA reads TGCGCCAGCAGCTTGGGACAGGGACTCGTCGAGCAGTACTTC.

The CDR3 is CAWTTGGGEPQHF. The CDR3 nucleotides are TGTGCCTGGACGACAGGGGGCGGAGAGCCCCAGCATTTT. The V call is TRBV30, the J call TRBJ1-5; 10 nucleotides match TRBD1. V trimming: 4 bases; J trimming: 8 bases; junction bases outside the gene matches: 5. This CDR3 is 13 amino acids long. Germline assignment: CDR1 GTSNPN and CDR2 SVGIG (reference sequence).

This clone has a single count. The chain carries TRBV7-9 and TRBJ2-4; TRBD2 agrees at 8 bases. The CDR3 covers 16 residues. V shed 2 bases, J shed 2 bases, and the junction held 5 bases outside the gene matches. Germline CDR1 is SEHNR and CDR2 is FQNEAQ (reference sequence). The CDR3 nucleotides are TGTGCCAGCAGCTTACTGGTTAGCGGGACCAAAAACATTCAGTACTTC. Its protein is CASSLLVSGTKNIQYF. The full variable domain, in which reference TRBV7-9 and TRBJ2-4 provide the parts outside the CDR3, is DTGVSQNPRHKITKRGQNVTFRCDPISEHNRLYWYRQTLGQGPEFLTYFQNEAQLEKSRLLSDRFSAERPKGSFSTLEIQRTEQGDSAMYLCASSLLVSGTKNIQYFGAGTRLSVL.

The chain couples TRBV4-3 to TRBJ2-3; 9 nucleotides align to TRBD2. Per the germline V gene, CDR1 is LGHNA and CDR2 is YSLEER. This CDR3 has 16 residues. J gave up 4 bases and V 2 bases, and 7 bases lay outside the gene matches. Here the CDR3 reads CASSQFPSGTPDTQYF. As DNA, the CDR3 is TGCGCCAGCAGCCAATTCCCTAGCGGGACTCCAGATACGCAGTATTTT.

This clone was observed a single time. This chain's CDR3 is CASSADRANSPLHF. CDR3 bases: TGTGCCAGCAGTGCGGACAGGGCCAATTCACCCCTCCACTTT. The gene calls are TRBV27 and TRBJ1-6, with 8 bases that match TRBD1. V lost 5 bases to trimming and J lost 7 bases; unmatched junction nucleotides: 4. The CDR3 totals 14 residues. Germline V gene data show CDR1 as MNHEY and CDR2 as SMNVEV (reference sequence).

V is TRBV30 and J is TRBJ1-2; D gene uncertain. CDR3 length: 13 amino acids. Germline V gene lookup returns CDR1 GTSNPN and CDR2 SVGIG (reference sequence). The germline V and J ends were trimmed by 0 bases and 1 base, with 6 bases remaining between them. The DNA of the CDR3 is TGTGCCTGGAGTGTAATTAGTAACTATGGCTACACCTTC. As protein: CAWSVISNYGYTF.

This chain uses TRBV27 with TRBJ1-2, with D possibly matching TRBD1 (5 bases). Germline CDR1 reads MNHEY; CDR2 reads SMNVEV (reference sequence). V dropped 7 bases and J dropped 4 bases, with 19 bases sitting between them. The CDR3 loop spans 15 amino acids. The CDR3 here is CASTTLQGPFYGYTF. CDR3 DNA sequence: TGTGCCAGCACTACCCTCCAGGGCCCCTTCTATGGCTACACCTTC.

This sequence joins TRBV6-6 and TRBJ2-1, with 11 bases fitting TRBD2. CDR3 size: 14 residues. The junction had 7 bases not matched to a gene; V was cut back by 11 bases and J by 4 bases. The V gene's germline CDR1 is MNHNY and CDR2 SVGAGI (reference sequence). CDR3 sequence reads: CAASGLADYNEQFF. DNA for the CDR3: TGTGCCGCGTCGGGACTAGCGGATTACAATGAGCAGTTCTTC.

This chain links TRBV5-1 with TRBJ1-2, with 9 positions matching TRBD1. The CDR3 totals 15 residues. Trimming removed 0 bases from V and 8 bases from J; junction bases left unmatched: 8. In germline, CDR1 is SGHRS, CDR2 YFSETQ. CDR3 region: CASSLDGTGSYGYTF. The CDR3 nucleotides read TGCGCCAGCAGCTTGGACGGGACAGGGTCTTACGGCTACACCTTC.